The present T cell receptor (beta chain) was sequenced within a study of OX40 agonist ivuxolimab in advanced cancers. Study-wide context: Every patient in dose escalation had hepatocellular carcinoma, melanoma, renal cell or head and neck cancer. Study conclusions and caveats: Within 6 weeks, CD4+ and CD8+ blood T cells expanded clonally at 0.1 to 3.0 mg/kg.

A note on this clone: Its antigen remains unknown.

The V end lost 0 bases, the J end lost 5 bases, and 10 bases lay between the germline ends. There are 14 residues in the CDR3. Germline CDR1 is WNHNN and CDR2 is SYGVQD (reference sequence). Researchers took blood at baseline, on cycle 4 day 1, and on cycle 7 day 1. Produced via immunoSEQ multiplex PCR; TCRdb's table is partial and in-frame only. The sample contains under 90,000 clones, approximately 86% of which appear only once. The V call is TRBV10-1, the J call TRBJ2-5, with D possibly matching TRBD1 (6 bases). The sequences come from CD4+ or CD8+ T cells sorted from blood, collected in a trial of the OX40 agonist ivuxolimab. This TCR was sampled from an adult with an advanced solid tumor such as melanoma, head and neck, liver or kidney cancer. This CDR3 reads CASSESGAGETQYF. The CDR3 DNA sequence: TGCGCCAGCAGTGAGTCGGGGGCCGGGGAGACCCAGTACTTC.